A selection of T cell receptor beta chains follows, all from one sample in a study of T cells in localized non-small cell lung cancer. The method was immunoSEQ multiplex PCR; TCRdb's version includes in-frame clones alone and lacks a portion of them. In the table there are approximately 83,000 clones, roughly 93% of which are singletons. The material sequenced was PBMCs, taken before any cancer treatment. The receptors stem from a woman between 35 and 70 years old with stage II squamous cell lung carcinoma. CDR3s include the opening cysteine and the closing phenylalanine or tryptophan.

TRBJ2-5 TRBV11-1 CASSLGAAGGPGETQYF
TRBJ2-7 TRBV5-4 CASSLFSYEQYF
TRBJ1-6 TRBV5-6 CASSGGTVTSPLHF
TRBJ2-3 TRBV11-2 CASSPGGTDTQYF
TRBJ1-1 TRBV6-6 CASSSRQTVNTEAFF
TRBJ2-1 TRBV5-4 CASSFPGTGSYNEQFF
TRBJ1-2 TRBV25-1 CASSGAGQKGYTF
TRBJ2-2 TRBV27 CASRLGQGNTGELFF
TRBJ1-3 TRBV6-1 CASTGGNTIYF
TRBJ1-1 TRBV5-4 CASSLVGGTLERAFF
TRBJ1-4 TRBV6-5 CASSQDRGRNEKLFF
TRBJ2-5 TRBV28 CASTESRKETQYF
TRBJ2-7 TRBV5-1 CASATSGTSYEQYF
TRBJ1-1 TRBV10-3 CAISSGTGGIEAFF
TRBJ2-2 TRBV28 CASSSNTGELFF
TRBJ1-5 TRBV7-8 CASSLGGQRNQPQHF
TRBJ1-1 TRBV28 CASSLGVKGTEAFF
TRBJ2-2 TRBV5-4 CASSKKIQGVLGTGELFF